The 24 T cell receptor beta chains listed next were all sequenced from one sample in a study of cytomegalovirus exposure and HLA in healthy donors. 13 Jbeta primers and 60 Vbeta primers were used for the PCR. Method: immunoSEQ multiplex PCR; TCRdb's copy keeps in-frame clones and lacks some. The sample contains 170,000 or so clones, 65% to 85% of which appear only once. Sequencing was performed on PBMCs. Receptors were obtained from a woman between 45 and 65 years old in good health and CMV-seropositive.

V usage is TRBV2 and J usage is TRBJ1-3; D possibly corresponds to TRBD1 (6 bases). This CDR3 has 14 amino acids. Trimming stripped 7 bases from V and 1 base from J, with 11 bases between. Germline loops: CDR1 SNHLY, CDR2 FYNNEI. CDR3 amino acids: CASIGQWSGNTIYF. The CDR3 DNA follows: TGTGCCAGCATTGGACAGTGGTCTGGAAACACCATATATTTT.

This clone has more than one count but fewer than ten. This rearrangement joins TRBV7-2 to TRBJ1-5, with 8 bases identical to TRBD1. Germline CDR1 reads SGHTA; CDR2 reads FQGNSA. The CDR3 spans 15 residues. V gave up 5 bases and J gave up 2 bases; unmatched junction bases: 5. The CDR3 region has the DNA TGTGCCAGCAGCCCACAGGGGGAAGGCAATCAGCCCCAGCATTTT. Protein: CASSPQGEGNQPQHF.

This sequence joins TRBV20-1 and TRBJ1-4; D remains ambiguous. Germline CDR1 and CDR2: DFQATT and SNEGSKA (reference sequence). The CDR3 runs to 11 residues. V was trimmed by 6 bases and J by 7 bases, leaving 9 bases between them. Here the CDR3 reads CSAPISEKLFF. Here the CDR3 DNA reads TGCAGTGCCCCGATCAGTGAAAAACTGTTTTTT.

The chain is built from TRBV7-9 and TRBJ2-2, with D unclear. V was shortened by 6 bases and J by 6 bases, with 17 bases between the two germline ends. The CDR3 consists of 15 residues. The germline V gene has CDR1 SEHNR and CDR2 FQNEAQ (reference sequence). CDR3 nucleotides: TGTGCCAGCAGTCCCGGCGCGACTGAGGCCGGGGAGCTGTTTTTT. Amino acid sequence: CASSPGATEAGELFF.

The rearrangement joins TRBV5-1 to TRBJ2-2, with D hard to call. Germline V gene data show CDR1 as SGHRS and CDR2 as YFSETQ. The ends were cut back, 5 bases at V and 2 bases at J, with 13 bases in the middle. The CDR3 is made up of 15 amino acids. The DNA for the CDR3 is TGCGCCAGCAGGTCGATCGAGTTAAACACCGGGGAGCTGTTTTTT. It codes for CASRSIELNTGELFF.

The CDR3 region has the DNA TGTGCCAGCAGCTTAGCGGAGACAGGGAGCTCTGAAGCTTTCTTT. Its protein is CASSLAETGSSEAFF. The chain combines TRBV7-9 with TRBJ1-1, with 7 bases matching TRBD1. Germline loops: CDR1 SEHNR, CDR2 FQNEAQ (reference sequence). The CDR3 runs 15 residues. Germline trimming cut 0 bases from V and 6 bases from J; bases unmatched to any gene: 7.

V usage is TRBV9 and J usage is TRBJ2-2; TRBD1 matches 7 bases. V gave up 5 bases and J gave up 4 bases; unmatched junction bases: 5. The CDR3 has 14 residues. Germline values: CDR1 SGDLS, CDR2 YYNGEE. The CDR3: CASRRGQGTGELFF. CDR3 coding DNA: TGTGCCAGCAGGAGGGGGCAGGGCACCGGGGAGCTGTTTTTT.

CDR3 residues: CASSDGESGNTIYF. CDR3 DNA sequence: TGTGCCAGCAGTGATGGAGAGTCCGGAAACACCATATATTTT. This sequence joins TRBV25-1 and TRBJ1-3; D uncertain. V was trimmed by 3 bases and J by 4 bases, leaving 10 bases between them. This CDR3 is 14 amino acids long. Germline values: CDR1 MGHDK, CDR2 SYGVNS.

This clone has more than one count but fewer than ten. V usage is TRBV5-4 and J usage is TRBJ2-3; no definite D call. This CDR3 has 14 residues. Germline-derived CDR1 and CDR2 are SGHNT and YYREEE (reference sequence). Trimming left V 2 bases short and J 2 bases short, with 9 bases between. The CDR3 sequence is CASSLTPITDTQYF. CDR3 DNA: TGTGCCAGCAGCTTAACACCGATCACAGATACGCAGTATTTT.

The sample holds a few counts of this clone. CDR3: CASSHGLARTYEQYF. The CDR3 nucleotides are TGTGCCAGCAGCCACGGACTAGCGAGGACCTACGAGCAGTACTTC. The chain employs TRBV4-2 and TRBJ2-7; the match to TRBD2 covers 9 bases. The CDR3 is 15 amino acids. V shed 3 bases, J shed 2 bases, and the junction held 5 bases outside the gene matches. Per germline, CDR1 LGHNA and CDR2 YNFKEQ.

The chain uses TRBV6-1 and TRBJ2-2, with D possibly TRBD2 on 5 matching bases. There are 14 residues in the CDR3. Germline values: CDR1 MNHNS, CDR2 SASEGT. V was cut by 2 bases and J by 2 bases, with 6 bases left in between. In nucleotides, the CDR3 is TGTGCCAGCAGTGAACTAGCTAACACCGGGGAGCTGTTTTTT. Translating gives CASSELANTGELFF.

The rearrangement links TRBV10-3 to TRBJ1-1; 8 nucleotides match TRBD1. Germline V lookup: CDR1 ENHRY, CDR2 SYGVKD. This CDR3 region has 15 residues. Unmatched junction bases numbered 14, after V lost 10 bases and J lost 4 bases. The CDR3 DNA follows: TGTGCCAGCTCTTCCGGGACAGGAAGGGGCACTGAAGCTTTCTTT. Its protein product is CASSSGTGRGTEAFF.

V gene TRBV5-1 combines with J gene TRBJ2-5; D is perhaps TRBD2 (6 bases). Germline V gene lookup returns CDR1 SGHRS and CDR2 YFSETQ. There are 15 residues in the CDR3. V lost 2 bases and J lost 5, with 16 bases in between. CDR3 sequence reads: CASSFGGSLSETQYF. The CDR3 coding sequence is TGCGCCAGCAGCTTCGGGGGAAGCTTATCGGAGACCCAGTACTTC.

In its sample, this clone was seen once. The chain's CDR3 is CASAKSRLARDSYEQYF. CDR3 coding DNA: TGTGCCTCCGCTAAATCCAGACTAGCGAGAGACTCCTACGAGCAGTACTTC. The rearrangement joins TRBV30 to TRBJ2-7, with 8 positions matching TRBD2. The junction had 17 bases not matched to a gene; V was cut back by 7 bases and J by 0 bases. Germline V CDR1 and CDR2: GTSNPN, SVGIG (reference sequence). CDR3 length: 17 amino acids.

This chain uses TRBV4-2 with TRBJ2-2; a weak D match, TRBD2 (5 bases). The CDR3 has 16 amino acids. The germline CDR1 and CDR2 sequences are LGHNA and YNFKEQ. V lost 7 bases to trimming and J lost 4 bases, with 19 bases between them. CDR3 protein: CASTRYTGSLTGELFF. The CDR3 nucleotides read TGTGCCAGCACCCGTTACACGGGGAGTCTCACCGGGGAGCTGTTTTTT.

This clone was observed a few times. The chain combines TRBV5-1 with TRBJ1-1; 8 bases are a match to TRBD1. Trimming cost V 0 bases and J 4 bases; bases outside gene matches: 2. The CDR3 runs 14 residues. Germline V lookup: CDR1 SGHRS, CDR2 YFSETQ. The CDR3 sequence is CASSLDRGTTEAFF. The CDR3 nucleotides are TGCGCCAGCAGCTTGGACAGGGGGACCACTGAAGCTTTCTTT.

This clone has only a few counts. The junction differs from germline at one of its ends, possibly a read error. The chain joins TRBV29-1 to TRBJ2-4, with a possible D match to TRBD1 (6 bases). The CDR3 covers 14 residues. CDR1 SQVTM and CDR2 ANQGSEA come from the germline V gene. CDR3 protein: CSVEGTGTKNSQYF. CDR3 DNA: TGCAGCGTTGAAGGAACAGGGACCAAAAACAGTCAGTACTTC.

This chain connects TRBV10-1 to TRBJ1-1, with 9 bases fitting TRBD1. There are 15 residues in the CDR3. Germline-derived CDR1 and CDR2 are WNHNN and SYGVQD (reference sequence). V gave up 8 bases and J gave up 5 bases; unmatched junction bases: 12. The CDR3 nucleotides are TGCGCCAGCCGTCCTGCGACAGGGGGAAGTACTGAAGCTTTCTTT. It translates to CASRPATGGSTEAFF.

This clone was detected only a few times. The V and J genes are TRBV18 and TRBJ1-6, with TRBD1 matching over 11 bases. The V gene end was trimmed by 6 bases and the J gene end by 10 bases; junction bases not matched to a gene: 5. The CDR3 contains 14 residues. Germline V gene sequence: CDR1 KGHSH, CDR2 LQKENI. CDR3 bases: TGTGCCAGCTCGCCCGGGACAGGGGGATCACCCCTCCACTTT. As protein: CASSPGTGGSPLHF.

The chain uses TRBV28 and TRBJ1-1; 10 nucleotides match TRBD1. The length of the CDR3 is 15 residues. The V segment lost 8 bases and the J segment 5 bases; nucleotides outside the gene matches: 11. Germline CDR1 MDHEN, CDR2 SYDVKM. CDR3 loop: CASLPRLDRGTEAFF. In DNA, the CDR3 is TGTGCCAGCCTTCCAAGGTTGGACAGGGGGACTGAAGCTTTCTTT.

This chain connects TRBV28 to TRBJ1-2, with a tentative D call TRBD1 (5 bases). The V gene's germline CDR1 is MDHEN and CDR2 SYDVKM. This CDR3 spans 14 amino acids. Trimming removed 5 bases from V and 6 bases from J, with 16 bases in between. The CDR3 DNA follows: TGTGCCAGCAGTCCCTGGCGGGCGGGGGATGGCTACACCTTC. Encoded protein: CASSPWRAGDGYTF.

This chain links TRBV5-4 with TRBJ1-1, with 8 bases aligning to TRBD1. The ends lost 5 bases at V and 1 base at J; junction bases unmatched: 7. Germline V gene sequence: CDR1 SGHNT, CDR2 YYREEE (reference sequence). The length of the CDR3 is 15 residues. CDR3 protein: CASSLQGARNTEAFF. The CDR3 coding sequence is TGTGCCAGCAGTTTGCAGGGGGCACGGAACACTGAAGCTTTCTTT.

The chain combines TRBV27 with TRBJ1-1; a weak D match, TRBD1 (6 bases). The germline V gene encodes CDR1 MNHEY and CDR2 SMNVEV (reference sequence). This CDR3 spans 15 amino acids. Trimming shortened V by 5 bases and J by 0 bases, and 13 bases separated the two germline ends. This chain's CDR3 is CASSPLTGMNTEAFF. The CDR3 region has the DNA TGTGCCAGCAGTCCGCTGACAGGAATGAACACTGAAGCTTTCTTT.

This clone was observed a single time. This sequence joins TRBV7-2 and TRBJ2-3; TRBD1 might be the D (5 bases). The germline V gene has CDR1 SGHTA and CDR2 FQGNSA. Trimming removed 1 base at V and 2 bases at J, with 10 bases between. This CDR3 comprises 15 residues. CDR3 amino acids: CASSLEDKTTDTQYF. CDR3 nucleotide sequence: TGTGCCAGCAGCTTAGAGGACAAGACCACAGATACGCAGTATTTT.